Listed below are T cell receptor beta chains from one sample, sequenced in a study of CD8+ T cells in alopecia areata. The method was immunoSEQ multiplex PCR; TCRdb's version includes in-frame clones alone and lacks a portion of them. The sample records roughly 210,000 clones, around 43% being singletons. Sequencing was performed on CD4+ T cells sorted from blood, taken around week 36, from a patient treated with tofacitinib. Receptors originate from a human donor with alopecia areata. CDR3s include the opening cysteine and the closing phenylalanine or tryptophan. The D gene is left open where the match is weak. Size values are once, few and many counts, or a class for expanded clones, and some rows have none.

V gene	D gene	J gene	clone size	CDR3 DNA	CDR3 protein
TRBV29-1	TRBD1	TRBJ2-7	-	TGCAGCGTTGATGCGAGGGGACAGGGCCCCTACGAGCAGTACTTC	CSVDARGQGPYEQYF
TRBV2	TRBD2	TRBJ2-5	few	TGTGCCAGCAGAGAAGGTAGCGGGAGTGAGACCCAGTACTTC	CASREGSGSETQYF
TRBV23-1	-	TRBJ2-7	-	TGCGCCAGCAGTCCAAAAACCGGGACATCAACCTACGAGCAGTACTTC	CASSPKTGTSTYEQYF
TRBV2	-	TRBJ1-1	few	TGTGCCAGCAGAAAACTGCAGAACACTGAAGCTTTCTTT	CASRKLQNTEAFF
TRBV18	-	TRBJ2-7	-	TGTGCCAGCTCACCGAACCTGGCGGGAAAATCCTTGTACGAGCAGTACTTC	CASSPNLAGKSLYEQYF
TRBV9	TRBD1	TRBJ2-1	-	TGTGCCAGCAGCGTACGGGGACAGATCAATGAGCAGTTCTTC	CASSVRGQINEQFF
TRBV5-1	TRBD2	TRBJ2-7	-	TGCGCCAGCAGCTTGGCGGCGGGAGGCGGCTCCTACGAGCAGTACTTC	CASSLAAGGGSYEQYF
TRBV9	-	TRBJ2-3	few	TGTGCCAGCAGCGTTTCAGGGGACTACACAGATACGCAGTATTTT	CASSVSGDYTDTQYF
TRBV6-5	-	TRBJ2-7	once	TGTGCCAGCAGTCCCCCCGGAACCGCAGGCGAGCAGTACTTC	CASSPPGTAGEQYF
TRBV7-3	-	TRBJ2-3	many	TGTGCCAGCAGCCTCAACCGGGACGCAGGCACAGATACGCAGTATTTT	CASSLNRDAGTDTQYF
TRBV11-2	-	TRBJ2-6	-	TGTGCCAGCCGCCCGACAGGGGCCAACGTCCTGACTTTC	CASRPTGANVLTF
TRBV6-6	TRBD1	TRBJ2-7	-	TGTGCCAGCAGCCTAGGACAGGGCCACGAGCAGTACTTC	CASSLGQGHEQYF
TRBV29-1	-	TRBJ2-2	few	TGCAGCGTTCCGAGACCGGGGCTAGCAGGCGGGGAGCTGTTTTTT	CSVPRPGLAGGELFF
TRBV9	TRBD1	TRBJ2-7	few	TGTGCCAGCAGCGGGGGACAGGTGGAGTACGAGCAGTACTTC	CASSGGQVEYEQYF
TRBV7-8	-	TRBJ2-2	few	TGTGCCAGCAGAGGACGGGCGAACACCGGGGAGCTGTTTTTT	CASRGRANTGELFF
TRBV4-1	-	TRBJ1-2	-	TGCGCCAGCAGCCAAGATCGGTCGGTTTCCATAAACTATGGCTACACCTTC	CASSQDRSVSINYGYTF
TRBV18	-	TRBJ2-1	once	TGTGCCAGCTCAAGTATTAGTGGGAATGAGCAGTTCTTC	CASSSISGNEQFF
TRBV30	-	TRBJ1-1	-	TGTGCCTGGAGGGGAACAGGACGGCTAAGAACTAACACTGAAGCTTTCTTT	CAWRGTGRLRTNTEAFF
TRBV28	TRBD1	TRBJ2-1	few	TGTGCCAGCAGTTTATGGGGCGAAGGAACAGGGGGCGGGGATGAGCAGTTCTTC	CASSLWGEGTGGGDEQFF
TRBV30	-	TRBJ2-1	-	TGTGCCTTAAACAGTGAGCAGTTCTTC	CALNSEQFF
TRBV5-1	-	TRBJ2-7	few	TGCGCCAGCAATCGGGCCGGGGGCGACGAGCAGTACTTC	CASNRAGGDEQYF
TRBV2	-	TRBJ1-4	-	TGTGCCAGCAGTGATGGGAACCGGGCCCAAAAACTGTTTTTT	CASSDGNRAQKLFF
TRBV18	-	TRBJ2-2	many	TGTGCCAGCTCACCAAGCACAGGGAACACCGGGGAGCTGTTTTTT	CASSPSTGNTGELFF
TRBV28	-	TRBJ2-7	many	TGTGCCAGCAGTTTAACCCCCCGGAGCCCCTACGAGCAGTACTTC	CASSLTPRSPYEQYF
TRBV15	-	TRBJ2-7	-	TGTGCCACCAGCAGAGGAGGACCGCAAGCCTACGAGCAGTACTTC	CATSRGGPQAYEQYF
TRBV9	-	TRBJ2-1	once	TGTGCCAGCAGCGGGAGGGCTTCCTACAATGAGCAGTTCTTC	CASSGRASYNEQFF
TRBV29-1	-	TRBJ1-1	-	TGCAGCGTTGAAGAAACACCGGGGGCCACTGAAGCTTTCTTT	CSVEETPGATEAFF
TRBV5-1	TRBD2	TRBJ2-3	-	TGCGCCAGCGCTCCCAATAAAGCGGGAGTGGGGACAGATACGCAGTATTTT	CASAPNKAGVGTDTQYF
TRBV6-5	TRBD2	TRBJ2-2	few	TGTGCCAGCAGTTACTCGGTACTAGCGGGAGCCGGGGAGCTGTTTTTT	CASSYSVLAGAGELFF
TRBV27	-	TRBJ2-1	-	TGTGCCAGCAGACAACAGGGAATCAATGAGCAGTTCTTC	CASRQQGINEQFF
TRBV29-1	TRBD1	TRBJ2-2	few	TGCAGCGTTGCGGGACAGGGGGCGAACACCGGGGAGCTGTTTTTT	CSVAGQGANTGELFF
TRBV19	TRBD1	TRBJ2-1	few	TGTGCCACAGCCAGGGACAGCAACAATGAGCAGTTCTTC	CATARDSNNEQFF
TRBV9	-	TRBJ2-2	-	TGTGCCAGCAGCGTAGATTGGGGACTTCACGGAACCGGGGAGCTGTTTTTT	CASSVDWGLHGTGELFF
TRBV30	TRBD2	TRBJ2-1	once	TGTGCCTGGGGACGCGGGGGGCTATACAATGAGCAGTTCTTC	CAWGRGGLYNEQFF
TRBV30	TRBD1	TRBJ1-2	few	TGTGCCTCCACCAGGGACAGCCAGTGGAACTATGGCTACACCTTC	CASTRDSQWNYGYTF
TRBV9	-	TRBJ2-3	-	TGTGCCAGCAGCGTAGCGTGGGGGGATACGCAGTATTTT	CASSVAWGDTQYF
TRBV6-5	TRBD1	TRBJ2-7	once	TGTGCCACCTCGAGGACAGGGATTAACGAGCAGTACTTC	CATSRTGINEQYF
TRBV7-2	TRBD2	TRBJ2-6	few	TGTGCCAGCAGCGCTACTAGCGGGAGGTCTGGGGCCAACGTCCTGACTTTC	CASSATSGRSGANVLTF
TRBV30	TRBD2	TRBJ2-1	-	TGTGCCCGGGGACTAGCGGGACCTGAGCAGTTCTTC	CARGLAGPEQFF
TRBV2	-	TRBJ2-7	-	TGTGCCAGCGGACTAAACGAGCAGTACTTC	CASGLNEQYF
TRBV27	-	TRBJ2-7	-	TGTGCCAGCAGTTTAAGCCCGCGGGTAAGGTACGAGCAGTACTTC	CASSLSPRVRYEQYF
TRBV7-9	-	TRBJ2-1	few	TGTGCCAGCAGCTCCGGCCGGGAATGGCGTGATGAGCAGTTCTTC	CASSSGREWRDEQFF
TRBV5-1	-	TRBJ2-4	few	TGCGCCAGCACCCTGGGGTCTGCCAAAAACATTCAGTACTTC	CASTLGSAKNIQYF